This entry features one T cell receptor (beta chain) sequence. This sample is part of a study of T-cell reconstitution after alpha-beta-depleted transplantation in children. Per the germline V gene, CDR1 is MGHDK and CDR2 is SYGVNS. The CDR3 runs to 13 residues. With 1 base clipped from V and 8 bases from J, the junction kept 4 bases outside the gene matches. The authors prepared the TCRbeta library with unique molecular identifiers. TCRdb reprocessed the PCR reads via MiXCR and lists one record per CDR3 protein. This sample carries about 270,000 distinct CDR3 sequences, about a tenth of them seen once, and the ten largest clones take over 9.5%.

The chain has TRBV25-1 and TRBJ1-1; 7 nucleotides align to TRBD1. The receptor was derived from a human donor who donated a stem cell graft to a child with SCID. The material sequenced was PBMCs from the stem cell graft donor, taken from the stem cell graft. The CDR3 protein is CASSESGRGEAFF. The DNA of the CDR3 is TGTGCCAGCAGTGAATCGGGCAGGGGGGAAGCTTTCTTT.